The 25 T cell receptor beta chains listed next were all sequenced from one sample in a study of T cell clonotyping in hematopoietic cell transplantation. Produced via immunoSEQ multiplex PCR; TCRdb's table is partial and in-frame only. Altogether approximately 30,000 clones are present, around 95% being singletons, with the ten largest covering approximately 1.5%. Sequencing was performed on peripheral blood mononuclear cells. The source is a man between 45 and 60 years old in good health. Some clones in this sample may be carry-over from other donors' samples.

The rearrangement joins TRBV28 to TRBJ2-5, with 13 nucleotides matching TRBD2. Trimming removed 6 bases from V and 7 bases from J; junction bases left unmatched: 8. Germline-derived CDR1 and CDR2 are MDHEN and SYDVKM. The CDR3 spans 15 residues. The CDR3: CASSPRLAGGGTQYF. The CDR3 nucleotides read TGTGCCAGCAGCCCCCGACTAGCGGGGGGCGGGACCCAGTACTTC.

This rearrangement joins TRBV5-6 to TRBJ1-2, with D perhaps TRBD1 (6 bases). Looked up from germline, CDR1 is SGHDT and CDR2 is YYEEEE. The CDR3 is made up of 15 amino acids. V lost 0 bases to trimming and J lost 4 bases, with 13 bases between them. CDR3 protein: CASSLGTGSGYGYTF. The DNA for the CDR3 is TGTGCCAGCAGCTTGGGTACAGGGTCGGGCTATGGCTACACCTTC.

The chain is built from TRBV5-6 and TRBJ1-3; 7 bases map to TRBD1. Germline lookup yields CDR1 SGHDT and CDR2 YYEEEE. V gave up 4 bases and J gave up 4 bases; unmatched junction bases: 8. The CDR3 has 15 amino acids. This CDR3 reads CASSPDRVRGNTIYF. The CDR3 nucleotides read TGTGCCAGCAGCCCAGACAGGGTGCGAGGAAACACCATATATTTT.

CDR3 sequence (DNA): TGTGCCTGGTCTCCTATGAACACTGAAGCTTTCTTT. It codes for CAWSPMNTEAFF. The V call is TRBV30, the J call TRBJ1-1; D gene ambiguous. V was cut by 5 bases and J by 0 bases, with 7 bases left in between. This CDR3 region has 12 residues. Germline lookup yields CDR1 GTSNPN and CDR2 SVGIG (reference sequence).

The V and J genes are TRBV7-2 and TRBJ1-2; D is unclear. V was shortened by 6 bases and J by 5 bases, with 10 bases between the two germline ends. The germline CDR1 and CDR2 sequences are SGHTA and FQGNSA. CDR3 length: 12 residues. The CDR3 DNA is TGTGCCAGCAGTCAGGACGGATATGGCTACACCTTC. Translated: CASSQDGYGYTF.

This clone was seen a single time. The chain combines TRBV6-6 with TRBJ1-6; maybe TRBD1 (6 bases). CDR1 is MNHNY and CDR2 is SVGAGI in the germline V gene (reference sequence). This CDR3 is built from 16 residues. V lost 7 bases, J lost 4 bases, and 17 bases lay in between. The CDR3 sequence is CASIQGQSSYNSPLHF. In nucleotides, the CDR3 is TGTGCCAGCATTCAAGGACAGAGCTCGTATAATTCACCCCTCCACTTT.

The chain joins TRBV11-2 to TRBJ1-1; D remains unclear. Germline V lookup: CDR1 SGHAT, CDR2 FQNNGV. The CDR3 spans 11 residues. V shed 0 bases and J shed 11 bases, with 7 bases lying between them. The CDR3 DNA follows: TGTGCCAGCAGCTTAGAGCCAGGCGCTTTCTTT. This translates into CASSLEPGAFF.

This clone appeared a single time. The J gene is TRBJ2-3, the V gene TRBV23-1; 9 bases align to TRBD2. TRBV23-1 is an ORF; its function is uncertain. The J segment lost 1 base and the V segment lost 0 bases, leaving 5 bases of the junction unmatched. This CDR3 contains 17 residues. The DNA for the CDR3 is TGCGCCAGCAGTCAATCGGGCCCTAGCGGGGGCACAGATACGCAGTATTTT. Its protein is CASSQSGPSGGTDTQYF.

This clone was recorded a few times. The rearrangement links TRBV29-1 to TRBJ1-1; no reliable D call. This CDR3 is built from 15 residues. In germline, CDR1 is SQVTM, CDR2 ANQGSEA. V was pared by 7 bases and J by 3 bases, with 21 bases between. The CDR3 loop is CSARPHLSRYTEAFF. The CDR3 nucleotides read TGCAGCGCCCGACCCCACCTGTCCCGCTACACTGAAGCTTTCTTT.

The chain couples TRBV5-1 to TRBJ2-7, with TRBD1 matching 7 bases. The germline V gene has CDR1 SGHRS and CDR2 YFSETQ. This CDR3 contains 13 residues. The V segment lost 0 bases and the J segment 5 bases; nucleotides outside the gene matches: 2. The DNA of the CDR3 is TGCGCCAGCAGCTTGGGACAGGGCAACGAGCAGTACTTC. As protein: CASSLGQGNEQYF.

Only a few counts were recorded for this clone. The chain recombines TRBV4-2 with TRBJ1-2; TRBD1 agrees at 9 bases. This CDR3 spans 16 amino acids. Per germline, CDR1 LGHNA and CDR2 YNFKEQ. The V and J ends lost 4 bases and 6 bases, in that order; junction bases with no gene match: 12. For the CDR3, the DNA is TGTGCCAGCAGCCCTTCGATGGACAGGGGTAGAGATGGCTACACCTTC. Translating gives CASSPSMDRGRDGYTF.

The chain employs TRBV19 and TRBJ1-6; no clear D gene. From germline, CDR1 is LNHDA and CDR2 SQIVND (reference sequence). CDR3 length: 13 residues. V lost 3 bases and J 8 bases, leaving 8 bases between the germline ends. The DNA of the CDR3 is TGTGCCAGTAGTATTAACGGGGATTCACCCCTCCACTTT. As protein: CASSINGDSPLHF.

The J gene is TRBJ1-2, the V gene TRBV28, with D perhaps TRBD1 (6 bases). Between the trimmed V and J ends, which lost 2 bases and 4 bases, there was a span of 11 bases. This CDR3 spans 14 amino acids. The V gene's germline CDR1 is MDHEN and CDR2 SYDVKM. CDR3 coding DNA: TGTGCCAGCAGTTTAACAGGGCACCCCTATGGCTACACCTTC. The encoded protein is CASSLTGHPYGYTF.

The CDR3: CASSLNEGYGYTF. CDR3 bases: TGTGCCAGCAGCTTAAACGAGGGCTATGGCTACACCTTC. This chain links TRBV11-2 with TRBJ1-2; unclear D gene. Per germline, CDR1 SGHAT and CDR2 FQNNGV. V lost 2 bases, J lost 4 bases, and 8 bases lay in between. The CDR3 extends over 13 amino acids.

This chain's CDR3 is CASSVGTEETQYF. The CDR3 DNA reads TGTGCCAGCAGTGTCGGGACAGAAGAGACCCAGTACTTC. This chain joins TRBV6-5 and TRBJ2-5, with 7 bases that match TRBD1. J was trimmed by 3 bases and V by 5 bases; bases with no gene match: 3. This CDR3 contains 13 residues. In germline, CDR1 is MNHEY, CDR2 SVGAGI.

In DNA, the CDR3 is TGTGCCATCAGTGATTTACAGGGAGACTACGAGCAGTACTTC. It specifies CAISDLQGDYEQYF. V and J are TRBV10-3 and TRBJ2-7, with TRBD1 as a possible D gene (6 bases). Trimming removed 3 bases at V and 3 bases at J, with 12 bases between. CDR3 length: 14 residues. Per germline, CDR1 ENHRY and CDR2 SYGVKD.

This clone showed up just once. The CDR3 loop is CASSQGEAGELFF. CDR3 nucleotides: TGCGCCAGCAGCCAGGGGGAGGCCGGGGAGCTGTTTTTT. The chain couples TRBV4-3 to TRBJ2-2, with a tentative D call TRBD2 (6 bases). V lost 3 bases, J lost 6 bases, and 8 bases lay in between. The CDR3 length is 13 residues. Germline lookup yields CDR1 LGHNA and CDR2 YSLEER.

The CDR3 bases are TGCAGCGTAGAATGGGGGCGCGGTCAGCCCCAGCATTTT. This codes for CSVEWGRGQPQHF. The chain is built from TRBV29-1 and TRBJ1-5; TRBD1 is a possible D gene (6 bases). CDR1 and CDR2 (germline): SQVTM, ANQGSEA. CDR3 length: 13 amino acids. Deletions cut 6 bases from V and 6 bases from J, with 15 bases between.

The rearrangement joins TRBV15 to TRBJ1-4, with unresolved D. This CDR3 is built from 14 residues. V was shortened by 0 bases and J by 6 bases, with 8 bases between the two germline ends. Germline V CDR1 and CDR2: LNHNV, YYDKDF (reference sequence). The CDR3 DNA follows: TGTGCCACCAGCAGAGAGGTGGCGGATGAAAAACTGTTTTTT. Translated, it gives CATSREVADEKLFF.

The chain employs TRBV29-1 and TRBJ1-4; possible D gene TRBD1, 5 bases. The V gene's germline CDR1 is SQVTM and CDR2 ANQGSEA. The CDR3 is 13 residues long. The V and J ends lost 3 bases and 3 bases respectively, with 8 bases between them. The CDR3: CSVEWGSNEKLFF. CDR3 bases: TGCAGCGTTGAGTGGGGGTCTAATGAAAAACTGTTTTTT.

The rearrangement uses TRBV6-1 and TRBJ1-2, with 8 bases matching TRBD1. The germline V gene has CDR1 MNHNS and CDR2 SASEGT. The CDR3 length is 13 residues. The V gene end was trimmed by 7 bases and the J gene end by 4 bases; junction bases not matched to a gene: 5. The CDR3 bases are TGTGCCAGCATTCTTGACAGGGGCTATGGCTACACCTTC. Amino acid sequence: CASILDRGYGYTF.

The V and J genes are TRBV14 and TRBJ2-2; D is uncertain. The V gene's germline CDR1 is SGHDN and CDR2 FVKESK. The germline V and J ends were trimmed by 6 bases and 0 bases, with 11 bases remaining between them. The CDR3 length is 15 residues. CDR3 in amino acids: CASRLRTSNTGELFF. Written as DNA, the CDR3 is TGTGCCAGCAGGCTACGGACCTCGAACACCGGGGAGCTGTTTTTT.

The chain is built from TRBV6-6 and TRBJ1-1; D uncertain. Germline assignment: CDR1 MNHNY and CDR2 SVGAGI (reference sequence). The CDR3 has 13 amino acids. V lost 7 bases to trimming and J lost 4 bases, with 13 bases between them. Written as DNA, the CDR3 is TGTGCCAGCACCACATCGCCGGGCACTGAAGCTTTCTTT. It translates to CASTTSPGTEAFF.

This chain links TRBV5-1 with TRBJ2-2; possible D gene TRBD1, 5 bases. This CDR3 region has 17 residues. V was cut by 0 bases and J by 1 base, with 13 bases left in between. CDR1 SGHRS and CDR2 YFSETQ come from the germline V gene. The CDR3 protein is CASSLALGTGNTGELFF. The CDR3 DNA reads TGCGCCAGCAGCTTGGCCCTGGGTACAGGGAACACCGGGGAGCTGTTTTTT.

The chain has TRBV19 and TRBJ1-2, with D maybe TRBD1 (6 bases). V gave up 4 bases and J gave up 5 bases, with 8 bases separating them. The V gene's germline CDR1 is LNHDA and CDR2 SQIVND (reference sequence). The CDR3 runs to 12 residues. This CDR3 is CASSNRDYGYTF. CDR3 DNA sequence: TGTGCCAGTAGTAACAGGGATTATGGCTACACCTTC.